This T cell receptor beta chain derives from a study of blood T cells in healthy people across ages. This clonotype has just a few counts. Its specificity is not known. Broader study findings: Diversity figures based on one million T cells were deemed too low.

Next came a second PCR, run for about 7 to 11 cycles, which used a sample-barcoded 5' primer along with a J-beta primer mix. Every molecule of cDNA carried a tag from a template-switch adaptor with 12 random nucleotides. TCRdb re-analysed the 5' RACE reads in MiXCR, keeping a single row per CDR3 protein. The table records about 1.4 million distinct CDR3 sequences, approximately 63% of them present only once. Whenever a sample was processed, at least 6 million PBMCs were isolated. Each sample provided at least 6 micrograms of extracted total RNA. The sequencing sample was made of blood. This receptor was obtained from a man younger than 35 in good health.

The CDR3 loop reads CASSKGPLAFDEQFF. DNA for the CDR3: TGTGCCAGCAGCAAAGGACCGCTAGCGTTCGATGAGCAGTTCTTC. The rearrangement uses TRBV21-1 and TRBJ2-1; the table's D call, TRBD2, has no DNA check behind it. TRBV21-1 is a recognized pseudogene. This CDR3 region has 15 residues.